Listed here are 31 T cell receptor beta chains from one sample, sequenced in a study of memory CD4+ T cells and cytomegalovirus serostatus. The assay was immunoSEQ multiplex PCR, and TCRdb's table has in-frame clones only and misses some. The sample contains 75,000 to 90,000 clones, roughly 80% of which appear only once. The sort gate was single viable CD3+CD4+CD8-CD45RO+ cells for memory CD4+ T cells. Sequencing input: memory CD4+ T cells from blood. The receptors were sampled from an adult in good health and CMV-seronegative.

The gene calls are TRBV18 and TRBJ2-5, with a tentative D call TRBD2 (6 bases). Deletions cut 6 bases from V and 2 bases from J, with 19 bases between. This CDR3 spans 16 amino acids. CDR1 is KGHSH, CDR2 LQKENI, per germline. The CDR3 is CASSPIGAGLQETQYF. The CDR3 DNA follows: TGTGCCAGCTCCCCGATAGGGGCGGGGTTACAAGAGACCCAGTACTTC.

This clone showed up just once. The gene calls are TRBV6-5 and TRBJ1-1; D perhaps matches TRBD1 (5 bases). The CDR3 spans 14 residues. V shed 7 bases and J shed 1 base, with 13 bases lying between them. CDR1 is MNHEY and CDR2 is SVGAGI in the germline V gene. The CDR3 DNA reads as TGTGCCAGCACCCGGGGCCCGGGGAACACTGAAGCTTTCTTT. Translation gives CASTRGPGNTEAFF.

The chain uses TRBV5-1 and TRBJ1-1, with D tentatively TRBD1 (5 bases). CDR1 and CDR2 (germline): SGHRS, YFSETQ. The CDR3 length is 13 residues. Trimming removed 6 bases at V and 5 bases at J, with 14 bases between. The CDR3 DNA sequence: TGCGCCAGCACCGTTGGGGGGGGGACTGAAGCTTTCTTT. Protein product: CASTVGGGTEAFF.

The rearrangement uses TRBV9 and TRBJ2-7, with 8 bases that match TRBD2. Trimming took 4 bases from V and 4 from J; bases not matched to a gene: 7. The CDR3 has 14 residues. Germline lookup yields CDR1 SGDLS and CDR2 YYNGEE. The CDR3 loop reads CASSLSGAFYEQYF. The CDR3 DNA reads TGTGCCAGCAGCCTTAGCGGGGCATTTTACGAGCAGTACTTC. Full variable domain (remainder filled in from reference TRBV9 and TRBJ2-7): DSGVTQTPKHLITATGQRVTLRCSPRSGDLSVYWYQQSLDQGLQFLIQYYNGEERAKGNILERFSAQQFPDLHSELNLSSLELGDSALYFCASSLSGAFYEQYFGPGTRLTVT.

This chain connects TRBV5-1 to TRBJ1-5; 9 positions match TRBD1. The CDR3 is 15 residues long. V was pared by 2 bases and J by 6 bases, with 6 bases of the junction left unmatched. Germline V gives CDR1 SGHRS, CDR2 YFSETQ. The CDR3 here is CASSLQGASGQPQHF. The CDR3 DNA sequence: TGCGCCAGCAGCTTACAGGGGGCGAGTGGTCAGCCCCAGCATTTT.

The chain carries TRBV5-1 and TRBJ2-1, with D possibly being TRBD2 (5 bases). The CDR3 is 13 amino acids. Trimming removed 2 bases from V and 9 bases from J, with 12 bases in between. Per the germline V gene, CDR1 is SGHRS and CDR2 is YFSETQ. CDR3 amino acids: CASSFGNLGEQFF. Written as DNA, the CDR3 is TGCGCCAGCAGCTTCGGGAATCTGGGTGAGCAGTTCTTC. Complete variable domain (other parts from reference TRBV5-1 and TRBJ2-1): KAGVTQTPRYLIKTRGQQVTLSCSPISGHRSVSWYQQTPGQGLQFLFEYFSETQRNKGNFPGRFSGRQFSNSRSEMNVSTLELGDSALYLCASSFGNLGEQFFGPGTRLTVL.

This clone is a singleton in its sample. The V call is TRBV11-3, the J call TRBJ2-5, with 9 bases matching TRBD1. CDR3 length: 13 residues. Trimming took 5 bases from V and 7 from J; bases not matched to a gene: 5. Germline V CDR1 and CDR2: SGHNT, YENEEA. The CDR3 sequence is CASSGTGHGTQYF. Here the CDR3 DNA reads TGTGCCAGCAGCGGGACAGGGCACGGGACCCAGTACTTC.

The rearrangement uses TRBV29-1 and TRBJ2-1; 10 bases fit TRBD1. CDR3 length equals 14 residues. V shed 6 bases, J shed 2 bases, and the junction held 4 bases outside the gene matches. The germline CDR1 and CDR2 sequences are SQVTM and ANQGSEA. CDR3 in amino acids: CSVLGQGTYNEQFF. The CDR3 DNA reads as TGCAGCGTATTGGGACAGGGGACCTACAATGAGCAGTTCTTC.

In its sample, this clone was seen once. The gene calls are TRBV15 and TRBJ1-2, with 8 bases that match TRBD1. V dropped 0 bases and J dropped 4; count of bases not matched to a gene: 7. Germline loops: CDR1 LNHNV, CDR2 YYDKDF (reference sequence). The CDR3 contains 16 residues. CDR3 in amino acids: CATSRDLTGGTYGYTF. CDR3 coding DNA: TGTGCCACCAGCAGAGATTTAACAGGGGGGACCTATGGCTACACCTTC.

This CDR3 is CASSLEGREQYF. CDR3 bases: TGTGCCAGCAGCTTAGAGGGAAGGGAGCAGTACTTC. This rearrangement joins TRBV7-6 to TRBJ2-7; D is ambiguous. V lost 1 base and J lost 7, with 8 bases in between. The CDR3 totals 12 residues. Germline V CDR1 and CDR2: SGHVS, FNYEAQ. Looking up the rest from reference TRBV7-6 and TRBJ2-7 gives the full variable domain: GAGVSQSPRYKVTKRGQDVALRCDPISGHVSLYWYRQALGQGPEFLTYFNYEAQQDKSGLPNDRFSAERPEGSISTLTIQRTEQRDSAMYRCASSLEGREQYFGPGTRLTVT.

The rearrangement joins TRBV5-6 to TRBJ1-2; maybe TRBD1 (6 bases). Between the trimmed V and J ends, which lost 4 bases and 4 bases, there was a span of 17 bases. The CDR3 totals 15 residues. CDR1 and CDR2 (germline): SGHDT, YYEEEE. CDR3 DNA: TGTGCCAGCAGCCCAGGGTGGGGGCGCAGCTATGGCTACACCTTC. It is translated as CASSPGWGRSYGYTF.

The chain uses TRBV7-2 and TRBJ2-4; tentatively, D is TRBD2 (5 bases). CDR1 and CDR2 (germline): SGHTA, FQGNSA. This CDR3 is built from 13 residues. Trimming shortened V by 4 bases and J by 8 bases, and 12 bases separated the two germline ends. The CDR3 reads CASSWAEGDIQYF. The CDR3 coding sequence is TGTGCCAGCAGCTGGGCAGAGGGCGACATTCAGTACTTC.

The V gene is TRBV2, the J gene TRBJ2-4; D call uncertain. V was clipped by 6 bases and J by 0 bases, with 18 bases between them. Germline-derived CDR1 and CDR2 are SNHLY and FYNNEI. This CDR3 is 17 amino acids long. For the CDR3, the DNA is TGTGCCAGCAGATCGAGGTTGGCTGATCGAGCCAAAAACATTCAGTACTTC. It codes for CASRSRLADRAKNIQYF.

V and J are TRBV6-1 and TRBJ1-2, with D maybe TRBD1 (6 bases). The CDR3 length is 14 residues. Deletions cut 7 bases from V and 7 bases from J, with 19 bases between. Germline CDR1 reads MNHNS; CDR2 reads SASEGT. The CDR3 protein is CASIPPGHLLGYTF. CDR3 sequence (DNA): TGTGCCAGCATCCCACCGGGACATCTTCTTGGCTACACCTTC.

The chain has TRBV5-5 and TRBJ1-2, with unresolved D. CDR1 and CDR2 (germline): SGHKS, YYEKEE (reference sequence). Trimming stripped 1 base from V and 3 bases from J, with 13 bases between. This CDR3 has 15 residues. The CDR3 loop is CASSLSGQVDYGYTF. The CDR3 nucleotides are TGTGCCAGCAGCTTGTCGGGCCAGGTCGACTATGGCTACACCTTC.

J is TRBJ1-5 and V is TRBV21-1; no DNA check was done on the table's D call, TRBD1. TRBV21-1 is marked as a pseudogene. This CDR3 has 16 residues. CDR3: CASSSLQGMSNQPQHF. Here the CDR3 DNA reads TGTGCCAGCAGCTCTCTACAGGGTATGAGCAATCAGCCCCAGCATTTT.

This clone was picked up one time. The chain carries TRBV21-1 and TRBJ2-6. TRBV21-1 is listed as a pseudogene. The CDR3 extends over 19 amino acids. CDR3: CASSKGTAKYYSGANVLTF. DNA of the CDR3: TGTGCCAGCAGCAAAGGGACGGCAAAATACTATTCTGGGGCCAACGTCCTGACTTTC.

V gene TRBV19 combines with J gene TRBJ1-5, with 8 bases that match TRBD1. Trimming cost V 8 bases and J 2 bases; bases outside gene matches: 8. Germline V gene data show CDR1 as LNHDA and CDR2 as SQIVND (reference sequence). This CDR3 comprises 15 residues. DNA of the CDR3: TGTGCCAGTGGGGAGCACAGGGGGGGCAATCAGCCCCAGCATTTT. Its protein is CASGEHRGGNQPQHF.

The chain has TRBV19 and TRBJ1-3; D is unresolved. CDR3 length: 17 residues. The V gene's germline CDR1 is LNHDA and CDR2 SQIVND (reference sequence). V lost 5 bases to trimming and J lost 4 bases, with 21 bases between them. The CDR3 region has the DNA TGTGCCAGTAGTCTACGGACTGGTGCCACTGAGGGAAACACCATATATTTT. This codes for CASSLRTGATEGNTIYF.

This clone was seen only a few times. This sample also contains other DNA sequences that code for the same CDR3. This CDR3 is CAWSVQGNQPQHF. CDR3 DNA: TGTGCCTGGAGTGTACAGGGCAATCAGCCCCAGCATTTT. The rearrangement uses TRBV30 and TRBJ1-5; D possibly corresponds to TRBD1 (5 bases). CDR1 is GTSNPN, CDR2 SVGIG, per germline (reference sequence). The CDR3 has 13 amino acids. The ends were cut back, 0 bases at V and 2 bases at J, with 5 bases in the middle.

This rearrangement joins TRBV4-3 to TRBJ1-4; D not certain. The ends were cut back, 3 bases at V and 4 bases at J, with 12 bases in the middle. CDR1 is LGHNA and CDR2 is YSLEER in the germline V gene. There are 15 residues in the CDR3. In DNA form, the CDR3 reads TGCGCCAGCAGCCAGGGCGGCTCCGTTAATGAAAAACTGTTTTTT. Translated: CASSQGGSVNEKLFF.

The chain links TRBV30 to TRBJ1-1, with D possibly being TRBD1 (5 bases). The V end lost 2 bases, the J end lost 1 base, and 11 bases lay between the germline ends. Germline V CDR1 and CDR2: GTSNPN, SVGIG (reference sequence). CDR3 length: 14 residues. The chain's CDR3 is CAWSPGRTNTEAFF. Here the CDR3 DNA reads TGTGCCTGGAGTCCGGGACGGACGAACACTGAAGCTTTCTTT.

The chain joins TRBV29-1 to TRBJ1-2, with D unclear. The CDR3 length is 13 residues. The germline V gene encodes CDR1 SQVTM and CDR2 ANQGSEA. Trimming stripped 3 bases from V and 4 bases from J, with 12 bases between. The DNA of the CDR3 is TGCAGCGTTGAGGCTGGGAACTCCTATGGCTACACCTTC. It yields the protein CSVEAGNSYGYTF.

The V gene is TRBV4-2, the J gene TRBJ2-7, with TRBD1 identical over 10 bases. Germline assignment: CDR1 LGHNA and CDR2 YNFKEQ. V shed 4 bases, J shed 2 bases, and the junction held 8 bases outside the gene matches. CDR3 size: 16 residues. Here the CDR3 reads CASSPSSGQGAYEQYF. The CDR3 nucleotides read TGTGCCAGCAGCCCGAGTTCCGGACAGGGGGCCTACGAGCAGTACTTC.

The chain is built from TRBV7-9 and TRBJ2-7; 10 bases match TRBD2. Germline CDR1 SEHNR, CDR2 FQNEAQ (reference sequence). Losses at the gene ends were 0 bases for V and 2 bases for J; bases not matched to a gene: 1. The length of the CDR3 is 15 residues. In nucleotides, the CDR3 is TGTGCCAGCAGCTTAGCTAGCGGGGGGCCCTACGAGCAGTACTTC. As protein: CASSLASGGPYEQYF.

The V gene is TRBV4-1, the J gene TRBJ1-1; D may be TRBD1 (6 bases). The CDR3 sequence is 17 residues long. Germline V gene lookup returns CDR1 MGHRA and CDR2 YSYEKL. Trimming removed 1 base at V and 0 bases at J, with 15 bases between. CDR3 protein: CASSQVRGRLMNTEAFF. CDR3 coding DNA: TGCGCCAGCAGCCAAGTGCGGGGGCGATTGATGAACACTGAAGCTTTCTTT.

The V call is TRBV7-2, the J call TRBJ2-7; perhaps TRBD2 as D (7 bases). Per germline, CDR1 SGHTA and CDR2 FQGNSA. V gave up 5 bases and J gave up 3 bases, with 20 bases separating them. CDR3 length equals 16 residues. CDR3 in amino acids: CASSGAGRGADYEQYF. Here the CDR3 DNA reads TGTGCCAGCAGCGGCGCCGGTCGGGGGGCGGACTACGAGCAGTACTTC.

V and J are TRBV6-5 and TRBJ2-1, with 11 bases lining up with TRBD2. The germline CDR1 and CDR2 sequences are MNHEY and SVGAGI. This CDR3 region has 14 residues. V lost 8 bases and J lost 6; bases outside the gene matches: 6. The CDR3 region has the DNA TGTGCCAGCGGCCCTAGCGGGGGGTTCAATGAGCAGTTCTTC. Protein sequence: CASGPSGGFNEQFF.

The V and J genes are TRBV30 and TRBJ2-3, with 10 positions matching TRBD2. Germline assignment: CDR1 GTSNPN and CDR2 SVGIG (reference sequence). The CDR3 length is 13 residues. Trimming at V came to 5 bases and at J to 4 bases, leaving 3 bases not matched to a gene. In DNA form, the CDR3 reads TGTGCCTGGGCCAGCGGGGGGGCAGATACGCAGTATTTT. Translated, it gives CAWASGGADTQYF.

V usage is TRBV13 and J usage is TRBJ1-1; no firm D call. Germline CDR1 is PRHDT and CDR2 is FYEKMQ (reference sequence). The CDR3 spans 14 residues. Trimming took 5 bases from V and 1 from J, leaving 11 bases between them. The DNA for the CDR3 is TGTGCCAGCAGCCCCGGCGGGAGGAACACTGAAGCTTTCTTT. The encoded protein is CASSPGGRNTEAFF.

The CDR3 protein is CASSQGTGVGNEKLFF. Written as DNA, the CDR3 is TGCGCCAGCAGCCAGGGCACAGGTGTAGGTAATGAAAAACTGTTTTTT. V usage is TRBV4-3 and J usage is TRBJ1-4; a possible D gene is TRBD1 (5 bases). The CDR3 totals 16 residues. The V end lost 3 bases, the J end lost 4 bases, and 15 bases lay between the germline ends. Germline CDR1 and CDR2: LGHNA and YSLEER.